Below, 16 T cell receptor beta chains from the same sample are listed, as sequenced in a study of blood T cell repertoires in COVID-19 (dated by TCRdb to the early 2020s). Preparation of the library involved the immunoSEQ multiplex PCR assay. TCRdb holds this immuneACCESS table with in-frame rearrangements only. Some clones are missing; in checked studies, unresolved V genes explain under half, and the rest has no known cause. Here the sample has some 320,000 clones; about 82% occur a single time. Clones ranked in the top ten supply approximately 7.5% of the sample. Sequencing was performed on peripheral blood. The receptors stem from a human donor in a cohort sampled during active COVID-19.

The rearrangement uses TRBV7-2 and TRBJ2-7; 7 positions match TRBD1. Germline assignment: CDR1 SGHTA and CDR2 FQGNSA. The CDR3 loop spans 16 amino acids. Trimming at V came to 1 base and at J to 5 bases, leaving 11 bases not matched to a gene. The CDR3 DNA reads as TGTGCCAGCAGCTTAGACCTGCCGACAGGGAGTAACGAGCAGTACTTC. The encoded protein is CASSLDLPTGSNEQYF.

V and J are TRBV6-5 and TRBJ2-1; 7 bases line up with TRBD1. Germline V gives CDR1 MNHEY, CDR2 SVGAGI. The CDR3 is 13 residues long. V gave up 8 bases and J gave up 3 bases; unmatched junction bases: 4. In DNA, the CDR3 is TGTGCCAGCGGCAGGACAGGCTACAATGAGCAGTTCTTC. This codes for CASGRTGYNEQFF.

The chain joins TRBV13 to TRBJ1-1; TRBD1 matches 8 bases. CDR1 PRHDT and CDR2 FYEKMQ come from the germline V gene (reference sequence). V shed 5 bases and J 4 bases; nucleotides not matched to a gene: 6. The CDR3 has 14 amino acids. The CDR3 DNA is TGTGCCAGCAGCGCCAGGGGGCGCGGCACTGAAGCTTTCTTT. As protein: CASSARGRGTEAFF.

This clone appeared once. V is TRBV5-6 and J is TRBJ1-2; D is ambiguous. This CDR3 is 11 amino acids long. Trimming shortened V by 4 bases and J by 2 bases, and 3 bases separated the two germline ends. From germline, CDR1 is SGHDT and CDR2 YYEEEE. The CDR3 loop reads CASSQNYGYTF. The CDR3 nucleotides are TGTGCCAGCAGCCAGAACTATGGCTACACCTTC. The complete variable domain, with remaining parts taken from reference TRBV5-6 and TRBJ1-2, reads DAGVTQSPTHLIKTRGQQVTLRCSPKSGHDTVSWYQQALGQGPQFIFQYYEEEERQRGNFPDRFSGHQFPNYSSELNVNALLLGDSALYLCASSQNYGYTFGSGTRLTVV.

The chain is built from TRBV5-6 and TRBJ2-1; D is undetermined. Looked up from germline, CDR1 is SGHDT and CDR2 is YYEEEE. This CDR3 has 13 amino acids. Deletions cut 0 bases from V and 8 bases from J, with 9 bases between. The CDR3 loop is CASSLAEVDEQFF. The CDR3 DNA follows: TGTGCCAGCAGCTTGGCCGAGGTCGATGAGCAGTTCTTC.

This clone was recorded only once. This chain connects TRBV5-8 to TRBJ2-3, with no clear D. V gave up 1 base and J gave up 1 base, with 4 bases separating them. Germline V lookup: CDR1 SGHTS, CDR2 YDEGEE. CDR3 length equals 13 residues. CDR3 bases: TGTGCCAGCAGCTTGCCAGGCACAGATACGCAGTATTTT. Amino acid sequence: CASSLPGTDTQYF.

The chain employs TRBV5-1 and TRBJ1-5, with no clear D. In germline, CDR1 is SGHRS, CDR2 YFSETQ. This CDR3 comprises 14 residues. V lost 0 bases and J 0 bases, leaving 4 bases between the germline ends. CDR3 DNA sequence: TGCGCCAGCAGCTTGGAGCATAGCAATCAGCCCCAGCATTTT. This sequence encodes CASSLEHSNQPQHF.

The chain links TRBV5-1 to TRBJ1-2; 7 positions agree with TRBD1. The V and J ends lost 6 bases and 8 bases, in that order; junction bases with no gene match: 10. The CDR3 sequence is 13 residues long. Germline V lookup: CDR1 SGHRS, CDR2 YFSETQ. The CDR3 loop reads CASMAHEGAGYTF. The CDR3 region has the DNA TGCGCCAGCATGGCCCACGAGGGGGCGGGCTACACCTTC.

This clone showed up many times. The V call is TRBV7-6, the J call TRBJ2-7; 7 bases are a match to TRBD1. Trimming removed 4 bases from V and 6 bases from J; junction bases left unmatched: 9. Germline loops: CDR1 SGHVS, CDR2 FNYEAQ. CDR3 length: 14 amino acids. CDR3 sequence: CASSSKTGQGEQYF. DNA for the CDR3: TGTGCCAGCAGCTCAAAGACAGGGCAGGGCGAGCAGTACTTC.

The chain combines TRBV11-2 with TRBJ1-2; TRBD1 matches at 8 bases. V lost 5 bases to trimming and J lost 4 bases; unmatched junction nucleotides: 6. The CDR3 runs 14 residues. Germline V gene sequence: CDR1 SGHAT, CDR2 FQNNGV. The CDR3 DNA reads TGTGCCAGCAGCAACAGGGGGGTAGGCTATGGCTACACCTTC. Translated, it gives CASSNRGVGYGYTF.

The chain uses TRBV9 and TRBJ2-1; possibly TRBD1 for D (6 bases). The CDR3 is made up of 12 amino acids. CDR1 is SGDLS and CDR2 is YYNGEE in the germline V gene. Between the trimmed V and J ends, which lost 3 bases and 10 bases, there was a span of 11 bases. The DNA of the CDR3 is TGTGCCAGCAGCGGATCTACAGGGGAGCAGTTCTTC. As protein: CASSGSTGEQFF.

For the CDR3, the DNA is TGTGCCAGCGTGTTGGGACAGGGAGCGAGCACCGGGGAGCTGTTTTTT. This gives the protein CASVLGQGASTGELFF. The genes are TRBV5-6 and TRBJ2-2; TRBD1 matches at 9 bases. Germline-derived CDR1 and CDR2 are SGHDT and YYEEEE. This CDR3 region has 16 residues. Trimming at V came to 7 bases and at J to 4 bases, leaving 11 bases not matched to a gene.

As DNA, the CDR3 is TGTGCCGGGGGGACAGGGGAGGTTGGCTACACCTTC. As protein: CAGGTGEVGYTF. The chain uses TRBV7-8 and TRBJ1-2, with 10 bases identical to TRBD1. There are 12 residues in the CDR3. Germline V gene data show CDR1 as SGHVS and CDR2 as FQNEAQ. Losses at the gene ends were 11 bases for V and 7 bases for J; bases not matched to a gene: 7.

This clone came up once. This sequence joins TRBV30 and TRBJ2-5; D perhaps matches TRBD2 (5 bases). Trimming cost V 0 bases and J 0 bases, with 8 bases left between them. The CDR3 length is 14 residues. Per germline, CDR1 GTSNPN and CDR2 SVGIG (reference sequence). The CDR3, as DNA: TGTGCCTGGAGTGTAACGGGGTACCAAGAGACCCAGTACTTC. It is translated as CAWSVTGYQETQYF. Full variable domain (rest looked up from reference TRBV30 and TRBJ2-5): SQTIHQWPATLVQPVGSPLSLECTVEGTSNPNLYWYRQAAGRGLQLLFYSVGIGQISSEVPQNLSASRPQDRQFILSSKKLLLSDSGFYLCAWSVTGYQETQYFGPGTRLLVL.

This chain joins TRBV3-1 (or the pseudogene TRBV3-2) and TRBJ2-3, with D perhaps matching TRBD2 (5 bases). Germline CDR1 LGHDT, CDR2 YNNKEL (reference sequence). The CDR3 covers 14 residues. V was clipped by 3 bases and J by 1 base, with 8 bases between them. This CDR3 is CASSQIGGTDTQYF. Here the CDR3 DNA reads TGTGCCAGCAGCCAGATCGGGGGCACAGATACGCAGTATTTT.

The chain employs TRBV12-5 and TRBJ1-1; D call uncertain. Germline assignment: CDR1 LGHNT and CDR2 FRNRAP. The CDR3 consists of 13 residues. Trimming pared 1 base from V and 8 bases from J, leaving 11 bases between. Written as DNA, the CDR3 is TGTGCTAGTGGTTTGGGAGCTTCTACCGAAGCTTTCTTT. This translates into CASGLGASTEAFF.